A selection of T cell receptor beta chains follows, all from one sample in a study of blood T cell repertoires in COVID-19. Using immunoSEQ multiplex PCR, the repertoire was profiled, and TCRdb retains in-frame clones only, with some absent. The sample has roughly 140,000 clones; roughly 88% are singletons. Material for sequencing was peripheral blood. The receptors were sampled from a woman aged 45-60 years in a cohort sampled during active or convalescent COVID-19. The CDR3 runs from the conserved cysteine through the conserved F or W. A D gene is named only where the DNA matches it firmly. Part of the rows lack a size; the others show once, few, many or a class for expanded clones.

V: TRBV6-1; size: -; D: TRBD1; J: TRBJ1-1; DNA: TGTGCCAGCAGTGACCCCCGGGACAGGGGAAATTCTGAAGCTTTCTTT; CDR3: CASSDPRDRGNSEAFF
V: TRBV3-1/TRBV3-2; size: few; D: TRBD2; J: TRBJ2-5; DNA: TGTGCCAGCAGCCCTCTCTCGGGGCGGGGGGGAGAGACCCAGTACTTC; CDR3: CASSPLSGRGGETQYF
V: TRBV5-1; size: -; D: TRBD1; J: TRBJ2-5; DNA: TGCGCCAGCAGGGGACAGGAGGTTGAGACCCAGTACTTC; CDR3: CASRGQEVETQYF
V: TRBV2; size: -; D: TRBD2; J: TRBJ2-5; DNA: TGTGCCAGCAGTAGCGGTGGGGGAGGGGAGTACTTC; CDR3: CASSSGGGGEYF
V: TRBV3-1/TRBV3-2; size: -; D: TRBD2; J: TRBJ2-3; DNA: TGTGCCAGCAGGCAGGGGACTAGCGGGCTCACAGATACGCAGTATTTT; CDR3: CASRQGTSGLTDTQYF
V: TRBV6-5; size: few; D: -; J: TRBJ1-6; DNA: TGTGCCAGCACCCCACGCGGGGATTCACCCCTCCACTTT; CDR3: CASTPRGDSPLHF
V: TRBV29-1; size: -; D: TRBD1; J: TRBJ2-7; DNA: TGCAGCGTTGAGAACAGGGGGGCCAGCTACGAGCAGTACTTC; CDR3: CSVENRGASYEQYF
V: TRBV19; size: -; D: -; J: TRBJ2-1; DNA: TGTGCCAGTAGCGGGGTCGGGTCCTACAATGAGCAGTTCTTC; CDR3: CASSGVGSYNEQFF
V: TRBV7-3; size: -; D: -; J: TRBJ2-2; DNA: TGTGCCAGCAGCTTACAGTCAGGGGCTAACACCGGGGAGCTGTTTTTT; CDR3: CASSLQSGANTGELFF
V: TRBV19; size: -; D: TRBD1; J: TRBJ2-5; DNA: TGTGCCAGTAGTATAGGGGCCGGGACAGGGGTTGAGACCCAGTACTTC; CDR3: CASSIGAGTGVETQYF
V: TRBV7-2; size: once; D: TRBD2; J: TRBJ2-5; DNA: TGTGCCAGCAGCTCGGGACTAGCGGGGATACAAGAGACCCAGTACTTC; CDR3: CASSSGLAGIQETQYF
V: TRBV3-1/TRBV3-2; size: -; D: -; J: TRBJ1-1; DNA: TGTGCCAGCAGCCAGACACCGAACACTGAAGCTTTCTTT; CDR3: CASSQTPNTEAFF
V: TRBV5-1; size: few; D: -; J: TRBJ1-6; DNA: TGCGCCAGCAGCTTTGGGGCAGACGATGCCTATAATTCACCCCTCCACTTT; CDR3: CASSFGADDAYNSPLHF
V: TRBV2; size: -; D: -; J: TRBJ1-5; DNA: TGTGCCAGCACGGGGCAGGGACTTCCCAATCAGCCCCAGCATTTT; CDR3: CASTGQGLPNQPQHF
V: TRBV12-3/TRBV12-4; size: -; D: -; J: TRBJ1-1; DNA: TGTGCCAGCAGTTTAGGGAGTGAAGCTTTCTTT; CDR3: CASSLGSEAFF
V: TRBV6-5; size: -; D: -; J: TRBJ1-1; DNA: TGTGCCAGCAGGGAGAGGACACAGATGAACACTGAAGCTTTCTTT; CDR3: CASRERTQMNTEAFF
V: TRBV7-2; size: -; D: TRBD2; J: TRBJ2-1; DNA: TGTGCCAGCAGCTTAGGACTTGGAGCGGGGGGGCCGTGGAATGAGCAGTTCTTC; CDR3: CASSLGLGAGGPWNEQFF
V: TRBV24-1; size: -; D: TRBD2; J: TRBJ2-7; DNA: TGTGCCACCAGTGACCTCCGGACTAGCGGGAGTGGAGAGCAGTACTTC; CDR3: CATSDLRTSGSGEQYF
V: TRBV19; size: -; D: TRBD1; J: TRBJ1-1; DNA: TGTGCCAGTAGTCTCCGAACAGGGGTCCACACTGAAGCTTTCTTT; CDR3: CASSLRTGVHTEAFF
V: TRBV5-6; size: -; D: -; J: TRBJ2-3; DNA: TGTGCCAGCAGCTTGCGACAGGGCACAGATACGCAGTATTTT; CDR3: CASSLRQGTDTQYF
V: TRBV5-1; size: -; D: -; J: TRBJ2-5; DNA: TGCGCCAGCAGCTTGGCTGGAGCCAAAGAGACCCAGTACTTC; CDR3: CASSLAGAKETQYF
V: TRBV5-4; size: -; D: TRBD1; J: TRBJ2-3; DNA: TGTGCCACCAAAGGACAGGGAACTAGCACAGATACGCAGTATTTT; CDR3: CATKGQGTSTDTQYF
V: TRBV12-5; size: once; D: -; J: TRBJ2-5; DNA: TGTGCTAGTGGTGCCCAGGTAGAAGAGACCCAGTACTTC; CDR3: CASGAQVEETQYF
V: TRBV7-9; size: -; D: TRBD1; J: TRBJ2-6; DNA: TGTGCCAGCAGCTCCCGGGACAGGGGGCCTCCTGGGGCCAACGTCCTGACTTTC; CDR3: CASSSRDRGPPGANVLTF
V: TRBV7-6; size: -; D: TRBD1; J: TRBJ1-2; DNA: TGTGCCAGCAGCTTAGCGCCTGACAGGGGGCTCGATGGCTACACCTTC; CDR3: CASSLAPDRGLDGYTF
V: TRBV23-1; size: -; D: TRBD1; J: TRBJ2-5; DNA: TGCGCCAGCAGTCACCTCGGGACAGGGATCAAAGAGACCCAGTACTTC; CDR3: CASSHLGTGIKETQYF
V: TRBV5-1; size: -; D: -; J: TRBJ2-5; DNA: TGCGCCAGCAGCGGCAGAGAGACCCAGTACTTC; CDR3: CASSGRETQYF
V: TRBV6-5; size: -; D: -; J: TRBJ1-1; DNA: TGTGCCAGCAGCCTAGGAATGAACACTGAAGCTTTCTTT; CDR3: CASSLGMNTEAFF
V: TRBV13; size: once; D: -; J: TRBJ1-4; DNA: TGTGCCAGCAGCTTACGCGGGGCTGAAAAACTGTTTTTT; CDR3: CASSLRGAEKLFF
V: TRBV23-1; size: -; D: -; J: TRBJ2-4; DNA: TGCGCCAGCAGTCATCGGGGTATAGCCAAAAACATTCAGTACTTC; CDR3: CASSHRGIAKNIQYF
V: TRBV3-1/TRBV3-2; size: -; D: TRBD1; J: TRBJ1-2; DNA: TGTGCCAGCAGCCAAGCCGGGACAGCCCTCTATGGCTACACCTTC; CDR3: CASSQAGTALYGYTF
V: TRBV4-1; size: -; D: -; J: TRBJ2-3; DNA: TGCGCCAGCAGCCAAGAGAGGGGTCCGGGGGACACAGATACGCAGTATTTT; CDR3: CASSQERGPGDTDTQYF
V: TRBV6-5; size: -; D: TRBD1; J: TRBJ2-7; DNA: TGTGCCAGCGGTTCAGGGGGTACCTACGAGCAGTACTTC; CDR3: CASGSGGTYEQYF
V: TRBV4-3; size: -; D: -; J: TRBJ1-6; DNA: TGCGCCAGCAGCCAAAACAGGGTTGGTTCACCCCTCCACTTT; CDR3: CASSQNRVGSPLHF
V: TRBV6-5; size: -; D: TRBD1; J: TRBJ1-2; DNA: TGTGCCAGCAGTCTCTCGGGACAGAGTTATGGCTACACCTTC; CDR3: CASSLSGQSYGYTF
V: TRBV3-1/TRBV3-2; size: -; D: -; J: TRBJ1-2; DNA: TGTGCCAGCAGCCCCGTGGGGGGGAACTATGGCTACACCTTC; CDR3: CASSPVGGNYGYTF
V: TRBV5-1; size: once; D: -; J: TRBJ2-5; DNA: TGCGCCAGCAGCGCGGGAACAACTCTAATGGGAGAGACCCAGTACTTC; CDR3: CASSAGTTLMGETQYF
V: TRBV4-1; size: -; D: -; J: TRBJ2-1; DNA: TGCGCCAGCAGCCTAAGGCGGGGGCTAGGAGGGTACTACAATGAGCAGTTCTTC; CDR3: CASSLRRGLGGYYNEQFF
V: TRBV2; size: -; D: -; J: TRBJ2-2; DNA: TGTGCCAGCAGTCAGACAGGAGCCCTCGGGGAGCTGTTTTTT; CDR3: CASSQTGALGELFF
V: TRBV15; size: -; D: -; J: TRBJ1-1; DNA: TGTGCCACCAGTCCCTTAGAGGCGATGAACACTGAAGCTTTCTTT; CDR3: CATSPLEAMNTEAFF
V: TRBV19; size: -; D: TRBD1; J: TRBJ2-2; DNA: TGTGCCAGTAGTAGCGAACGCGGGACAGGGGTTTCCGGGGAGCTGTTTTTT; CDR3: CASSSERGTGVSGELFF
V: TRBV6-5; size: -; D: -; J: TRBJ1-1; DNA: TGTGCCAGCAGTATGACGGAAAGGGGTGGTGAAGCTTTCTTT; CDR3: CASSMTERGGEAFF
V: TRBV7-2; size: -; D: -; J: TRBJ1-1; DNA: TGTGCCAGCAGCCAGGCTATGAACACTGAAGCTTTCTTT; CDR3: CASSQAMNTEAFF
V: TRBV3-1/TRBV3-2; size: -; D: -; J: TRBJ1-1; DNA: TGTGCCAGCAGCCTAGGGGGGGCAGGGGAGCACACTGAAGCTTTCTTT; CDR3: CASSLGGAGEHTEAFF
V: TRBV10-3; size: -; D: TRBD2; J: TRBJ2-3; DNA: TGTGCCACGATGACTAGCGGCACAGATACGCAGTATTTT; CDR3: CATMTSGTDTQYF
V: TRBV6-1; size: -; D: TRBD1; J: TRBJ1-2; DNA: TGTGCCAGCAGTGAAGCTAGGACAGGGCGTGGGGACACCTTC; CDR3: CASSEARTGRGDTF